One and the same sample provided the 23 T cell receptor beta chains below, sequenced in a study of blood T cell repertoires in COVID-19. The assay was immunoSEQ multiplex PCR, and TCRdb's table has in-frame clones only and misses some. The data show 160,000 or so clones, with approximately 90% seen just once and roughly 1.6% held by the top ten. The sequencing input was peripheral blood. Source of these receptors: a woman between 50 and 59 years old with acute or convalescent COVID-19.

V and J are TRBV7-6 and TRBJ1-4, with D perhaps matching TRBD1 (6 bases). Trimming left V 5 bases short and J 5 bases short, with 15 bases between. The CDR3 loop spans 15 amino acids. Germline V gene sequence: CDR1 SGHVS, CDR2 FNYEAQ. The CDR3 spells CASSPQTGFNEKLFF. The CDR3 DNA follows: TGTGCCAGCAGCCCCCAGACAGGTTTCAATGAAAAACTGTTTTTT.

The chain links TRBV20-1 to TRBJ2-1; 7 bases agree with TRBD2. Germline lookup yields CDR1 DFQATT and CDR2 SNEGSKA (reference sequence). J lost 7 bases, V lost 3 bases, and 12 bases had no gene match. CDR3 length: 15 amino acids. The CDR3 sequence is CSASIWVAGGNEQFF. The CDR3 nucleotides read TGCAGTGCTAGTATTTGGGTCGCCGGGGGGAATGAGCAGTTCTTC.

The chain joins TRBV7-2 to TRBJ2-5, with 7 bases fitting TRBD2. The CDR3 loop spans 14 amino acids. Losses at the gene ends were 4 bases for V and 4 bases for J; bases not matched to a gene: 6. CDR1 is SGHTA and CDR2 is FQGNSA in the germline V gene. The CDR3 sequence: CASSYRDYTETQYF. CDR3 DNA: TGTGCCAGCAGCTACCGGGACTATACAGAGACCCAGTACTTC.

The rearrangement uses TRBV7-2 and TRBJ1-4, with D possibly TRBD1 on 6 matching bases. CDR3 length: 15 residues. Per the germline V gene, CDR1 is SGHTA and CDR2 is FQGNSA. The germline V and J ends were trimmed by 2 bases and 6 bases, with 13 bases remaining between them. For the CDR3, the DNA is TGTGCCAGCAGCTTATTCCAGTCAGGGGATGAAAAACTGTTTTTT. Translating it yields CASSLFQSGDEKLFF.

Comments on this clone: At the DNA level, this CDR3 is encoded by other sequences in the same sample as well. The chain recombines TRBV30 with TRBJ1-4, with TRBD1 matching 8 bases. There are 14 residues in the CDR3. The V gene's germline CDR1 is GTSNPN and CDR2 SVGIG (reference sequence). V shed 0 bases, J shed 7 bases, and the junction held 4 bases outside the gene matches. The CDR3 protein is CAWSVGQGAEKLFF. Written as DNA, the CDR3 is TGTGCCTGGAGTGTAGGGCAGGGGGCTGAAAAACTGTTTTTT.

V gene TRBV5-8 combines with J gene TRBJ1-4, with no clear D. The CDR3 spans 15 residues. V was shortened by 2 bases and J by 6 bases, with 14 bases between the two germline ends. Germline V lookup: CDR1 SGHTS, CDR2 YDEGEE. The CDR3 loop reads CASSFRGGYDEKLFF. CDR3 DNA sequence: TGTGCCAGCAGCTTTCGGGGAGGGTACGATGAAAAACTGTTTTTT.

This clone was recorded a few times. The chain uses TRBV3-1 (or the pseudogene TRBV3-2) and TRBJ2-7, with 10 bases identical to TRBD1. The J segment lost 5 bases and the V segment lost 2 bases, leaving 3 bases of the junction unmatched. Germline loops: CDR1 LGHDT, CDR2 YNNKEL (reference sequence). The CDR3 is made up of 14 amino acids. This CDR3 reads CASSQRQGADEQYF. The CDR3 region has the DNA TGTGCCAGCAGCCAAAGACAGGGGGCCGACGAGCAGTACTTC.

The V call is TRBV6-2 or TRBV6-3, the J call TRBJ2-1, with D possibly TRBD2 on 5 matching bases. Per germline, CDR1 MNHEY and CDR2 SVGEGT. The CDR3 has 15 residues. The V end was cut by 6 bases, the J end by 2 bases, with 14 bases between. For the CDR3, the DNA is TGTGCCAGCAGCACCCCCGGGGTGGCCTACAATGAGCAGTTCTTC. Translating it yields CASSTPGVAYNEQFF.

The chain recombines TRBV25-1 with TRBJ2-7, with 11 nucleotides matching TRBD2. The length of the CDR3 is 11 residues. V gave up 5 bases and J gave up 9 bases; unmatched junction bases: 0. The germline gives CDR1 MGHDK, CDR2 SYGVNS. CDR3 in DNA: TGTGCCAGCAGTCTAGCGGGAGGGCAGTACTTC. As protein: CASSLAGGQYF.

The chain combines TRBV3-1 (or the pseudogene TRBV3-2) with TRBJ2-3; tentatively, D is TRBD2 (6 bases). Trimming took off 2 bases at V and 3 bases at J, with 15 bases between the two ends. Per germline, CDR1 LGHDT and CDR2 YNNKEL (reference sequence). This CDR3 region has 16 residues. The CDR3: CASSQSSGPGTDTQYF. The CDR3 DNA reads TGTGCCAGCAGCCAATCGAGCGGGCCAGGGACAGATACGCAGTATTTT.

The chain uses TRBV27 and TRBJ2-2; 10 nucleotides align to TRBD1. Germline V gene data show CDR1 as MNHEY and CDR2 as SMNVEV (reference sequence). Trimming removed 6 bases from V and 5 bases from J; junction bases left unmatched: 6. The CDR3 contains 15 residues. The CDR3 DNA sequence: TGTGCCAGCAGACTGGGACAGGGGAGTACCGGGGAGCTGTTTTTT. Amino acids: CASRLGQGSTGELFF.

The chain recombines TRBV7-3 with TRBJ1-1, with D maybe TRBD1 (5 bases). The length of the CDR3 is 14 residues. V gave up 5 bases and J gave up 0 bases, with 10 bases separating them. CDR1 and CDR2 from the germline V gene are SGHTA and FQGTGA. This CDR3 is CASSKQGLNTEAFF. CDR3 sequence (DNA): TGTGCCAGCAGCAAGCAGGGTTTGAACACTGAAGCTTTCTTT.

This clone occurred once. The rearrangement joins TRBV4-3 to TRBJ2-7, with D possibly TRBD1 on 7 matching bases. Trimming left V 6 bases short and J 7 bases short, with 19 bases between. The germline CDR1 and CDR2 sequences are LGHNA and YSLEER. The CDR3 totals 14 residues. The CDR3 bases are TGCGCCAGCAGTCAGGGGGGCAGCATGGGGGAGCAGTACTTC. This codes for CASSQGGSMGEQYF.

This chain connects TRBV15 to TRBJ1-5; D remains unclear. Germline CDR1 and CDR2: LNHNV and YYDKDF (reference sequence). This CDR3 has 16 residues. Trimming took 0 bases from V and 2 from J, leaving 11 bases between them. CDR3 loop: CATSRDLAAGNQPQHF. The CDR3 DNA sequence: TGTGCCACCAGCAGAGATTTGGCCGCCGGCAATCAGCCCCAGCATTTT. Full variable domain (rest looked up from reference TRBV15 and TRBJ1-5): DAMVIQNPRYQVTQFGKPVTLSCSQTLNHNVMYWYQQKSSQAPKLLFHYYDKDFNNEADTPDNFQSRRPNTSFCFLDIRSPGLGDTAMYLCATSRDLAAGNQPQHFGDGTRLSIL.

This chain links TRBV28 with TRBJ1-1, with 7 positions matching TRBD1. V trimming: 8 bases; J trimming: 4 bases; junction bases outside the gene matches: 4. The V gene's germline CDR1 is MDHEN and CDR2 SYDVKM. The CDR3 has 12 amino acids. The CDR3 region is CASETGTTEAFF. CDR3 bases: TGTGCCAGCGAGACAGGGACCACTGAAGCTTTCTTT.

The genes are TRBV6-5 and TRBJ2-3; unclear D gene. CDR1 and CDR2 (germline): MNHEY, SVGAGI. V dropped 8 bases and J dropped 0 bases, with 9 bases sitting between them. The CDR3 is 13 residues long. The CDR3 sequence: CASLRSSTDTQYF. CDR3 in DNA: TGTGCCAGCCTAAGATCTAGCACAGATACGCAGTATTTT.

CDR3 amino acids: CASRPGLAGVNTGELFF. CDR3 sequence (DNA): TGTGCCAGCAGGCCCGGCCTAGCGGGAGTGAACACCGGGGAGCTGTTTTTT. The chain joins TRBV27 to TRBJ2-2, with TRBD2 matching 10 bases. CDR1 is MNHEY and CDR2 is SMNVEV in the germline V gene (reference sequence). V was clipped by 6 bases and J by 1 base; unmatched bases: 8. This CDR3 has 17 residues.

The chain combines TRBV9 with TRBJ2-1; 7 nucleotides agree with TRBD2. CDR1 and CDR2 (germline): SGDLS, YYNGEE. J lost 4 bases, V lost 0 bases, and 4 bases had no gene match. This CDR3 is 15 amino acids long. The CDR3 DNA reads TGTGCCAGCAGCGTAGGCGGGAGCGCATACAATGAGCAGTTCTTC. It encodes CASSVGGSAYNEQFF.

CDR3: CASSLQRAADSPLHF. CDR3 DNA: TGTGCCAGCAGCTTACAGCGGGCCGCCGATTCACCCCTCCACTTT. V is TRBV7-2 and J is TRBJ1-6; D is unclear. The CDR3 spans 15 residues. V lost 2 bases to trimming and J lost 8 bases, with 13 bases between them. CDR1 and CDR2 (germline): SGHTA, FQGNSA. Based on the CDR3 plus reference TRBV7-2 and TRBJ1-6, the full variable domain is GAGVSQSPSNKVTEKGKDVELRCDPISGHTALYWYRQSLGQGLEFLIYFQGNSAPDKSGLPSDRFSAERTGGSVSTLTIQRTQQEDSAVYLCASSLQRAADSPLHFGNGTRLTVT.

The V gene is TRBV7-9, the J gene TRBJ1-6; tentative D call: TRBD1 (5 bases). The CDR3 contains 15 residues. V was clipped by 1 base and J by 10 bases, with 14 bases between them. CDR1 is SEHNR and CDR2 is FQNEAQ in the germline V gene (reference sequence). CDR3 sequence: CASSLDPGGSSPLHF. As DNA, the CDR3 is TGTGCCAGCAGCTTAGACCCCGGGGGTTCCTCACCCCTCCACTTT.

V is TRBV6-2 or TRBV6-3 and J is TRBJ1-2; D is undetermined. CDR3 length equals 13 residues. In germline, CDR1 is MNHEY, CDR2 SVGEGT. Trimming cost V 5 bases and J 6 bases, with 13 bases left between them. The CDR3 is CASSPLMEDGYTF. The CDR3 coding sequence is TGTGCCAGCAGTCCCCTAATGGAGGATGGCTACACCTTC.

V usage is TRBV7-2 and J usage is TRBJ2-2, with TRBD1 matching 8 bases. The germline gives CDR1 SGHTA, CDR2 FQGNSA. This CDR3 spans 14 amino acids. The V gene end was trimmed by 11 bases and the J gene end by 5 bases; junction bases not matched to a gene: 10. The CDR3 sequence is CAGGLQGATGELFF. CDR3 sequence (DNA): TGTGCCGGGGGTTTGCAGGGGGCAACCGGGGAGCTGTTTTTT. Full variable domain (rest looked up from reference TRBV7-2 and TRBJ2-2): GAGVSQSPSNKVTEKGKDVELRCDPISGHTALYWYRQSLGQGLEFLIYFQGNSAPDKSGLPSDRFSAERTGGSVSTLTIQRTQQEDSAVYLCAGGLQGATGELFFGEGSRLTVL.

This chain uses TRBV24-1 with TRBJ2-1; 7 bases are shared with TRBD2. The CDR3 sequence is 14 residues long. Germline-derived CDR1 and CDR2 are KGHDR and SFDVKD. The J segment lost 6 bases and the V segment lost 2 bases, leaving 3 bases of the junction unmatched. The CDR3 DNA reads as TGTGCCACCAGTGATTCAGGGAGGGTCAATGAGCAGTTCTTC. Translation gives CATSDSGRVNEQFF.